Below, 26 T cell receptor beta chains from the same sample are listed, as sequenced in a study of blood T cells in healthy people across ages (dated by TCRdb to 2014 to 2015). The method was 5' RACE. Instrument on record: Illumina HiSeq 2500. A second PCR of about 7 to 12 cycles was run with a J-beta primer mix and a sample-barcoded 5' primer. The public sequencing data were trimmed at Q25 with fastp and processed into clonotypes with MiXCR by TCRdb, which kept only in-frame beta chains. Rows merge per CDR3 protein into single entries with the most common DNA and genes. The sample table lists approximately 880,000 distinct CDR3 sequences, around 49% of them with a count of one. The ten largest clones capture about an eighth of the sample. Sequences were obtained from blood. The receptors stem from a man in his thirties or forties in good health.

A single count supports this clonotype. This chain uses TRBV6-1 with TRBJ2-7, with a possible D match to TRBD1 (5 bases). The CDR3 is 13 residues long. Germline V gene sequence: CDR1 MNHNS, CDR2 SASEGT. The V end was cut by 6 bases, the J end by 1 base, with 10 bases between. CDR3 sequence (DNA): TGTGCCAGCAGGACAGTTCCATCCTACGAGCAGTACTTC. This gives the protein CASRTVPSYEQYF.

The rearrangement uses TRBV4-2 and TRBJ2-2; 8 nucleotides match TRBD2. V trimming: 0 bases; J trimming: 4 bases; junction bases outside the gene matches: 16. This CDR3 has 20 residues. The germline V gene encodes CDR1 LGHNA and CDR2 YNFKEQ. The CDR3 nucleotides read TGTGCCAGCAGCCAAGAAAAAATATTGACGGGAGGGGCCAGCACCGGGGAGCTGTTTTTT. Its translation: CASSQEKILTGGASTGELFF.

J is TRBJ2-5 and V is TRBV2; TRBD2 agrees at 10 bases. The J call could be wrong; TRBJ2-7 is a better fit for the DNA end. The germline V gene has CDR1 SNHLY and CDR2 FYNNEI. This CDR3 comprises 15 residues. CDR3 region: CASRPPGLAWHEQYF. The DNA of the CDR3 is TGTGCCAGCAGGCCCCCGGGACTAGCGTGGCACGAGCAGTACTTC.

This clonotype turned up a few times. The chain uses TRBV7-2 and TRBJ2-3, with 12 bases identical to TRBD2. The CDR3 has 18 residues. The V gene's germline CDR1 is SGHTA and CDR2 FQGNSA. V trimming: 5 bases; J trimming: 2 bases; junction bases outside the gene matches: 11. This CDR3 is CASSAIPGLAGPTDTQYF. The DNA of the CDR3 is TGTGCCAGCAGCGCGATTCCGGGACTAGCGGGCCCCACAGATACGCAGTATTTT. Filled out from reference TRBV7-2 and TRBJ2-3, the complete variable domain reads GAGVSQSPSNKVTEKGKDVELRCDPISGHTALYWYRQSLGQGLEFLIYFQGNSAPDKSGLPSDRFSAERTGGSVSTLTIQRTQQEDSAVYLCASSAIPGLAGPTDTQYFGPGTRLTVL.

The chain recombines TRBV28 with TRBJ1-2; 8 positions agree with TRBD1. The V and J ends lost 10 bases and 7 bases, in that order; junction bases with no gene match: 11. Germline-derived CDR1 and CDR2 are MDHEN and SYDVKM. The CDR3 is made up of 13 amino acids. CDR3 nucleotides: TGTGCCACTGTAACAGGGGGAAATCCTGGCTACACCTTC. It translates to CATVTGGNPGYTF.

This clonotype has just a few counts. This sequence joins TRBV5-1 and TRBJ2-7; D remains ambiguous. Germline CDR1 reads SGHRS; CDR2 reads YFSETQ. The length of the CDR3 is 13 residues. Trimming stripped 3 bases from V and 4 bases from J, with 11 bases between. The CDR3 region has the DNA TGCGCCAGCAGCTCGATCGTCGGGTACGAGCAGTACTTC. Translated: CASSSIVGYEQYF.

This clonotype showed up many times. The chain employs TRBV29-1 and TRBJ2-1, with a possible D match to TRBD1 (5 bases). The length of the CDR3 is 15 residues. Germline values: CDR1 SQVTM, CDR2 ANQGSEA. V was cut by 3 bases and J by 9 bases, with 21 bases left in between. The DNA of the CDR3 is TGCAGCGTTGACTTTGGCAGGGCAAGTTACGGTGAGCAGTTCTTC. Its protein product is CSVDFGRASYGEQFF.

This clonotype was seen repeatedly, ten times or more. The rearrangement links TRBV7-2 to TRBJ2-5; 10 nucleotides match TRBD1. The J call could be wrong; TRBJ2-7 is a better fit for the DNA end. CDR1 is SGHTA, CDR2 FQGNSA, per germline. The CDR3 is 15 amino acids. DNA for the CDR3: TGTGCCAGCAGCTCCTCCCCGGGACAGGGGAACGAGCAGTACTTC. Translation gives CASSSSPGQGNEQYF.

V is TRBV2 and J is TRBJ1-5, with 8 nucleotides matching TRBD1. The V gene end was trimmed by 5 bases and the J gene end by 3 bases; junction bases not matched to a gene: 9. The germline gives CDR1 SNHLY, CDR2 FYNNEI. This CDR3 is 16 amino acids long. The CDR3 DNA reads TGTGCCAGCAGTCCAGGGCCGGGACAGGACAATCAGCCCCAGCATTTT. Amino acids: CASSPGPGQDNQPQHF.

The chain joins TRBV4-1 to TRBJ1-5, with a possible D match to TRBD1 (5 bases). Germline-derived CDR1 and CDR2 are MGHRA and YSYEKL. The CDR3 length is 15 residues. V was clipped by 3 bases and J by 7 bases, with 16 bases between them. The CDR3: CASSHPQAGQQPQHF. CDR3 nucleotides: TGCGCCAGCAGCCATCCGCAGGCAGGGCAACAGCCCCAGCATTTT.

This clonotype was counted a few times. This chain uses TRBV6-1 with TRBJ2-1, with 7 bases aligning to TRBD1. Per germline, CDR1 MNHNS and CDR2 SASEGT. The CDR3 spans 13 residues. Germline trimming cut 6 bases from V and 7 bases from J; bases unmatched to any gene: 6. The CDR3 nucleotides are TGTGCCAGCAGCCGGGACAGAGAAAATGAGCAGTTCTTC. Its translation: CASSRDRENEQFF.

The chain links TRBV7-6 to TRBJ1-4; D is undetermined. Germline V gene sequence: CDR1 SGHVS, CDR2 FNYEAQ. Trimming took 1 base from V and 6 from J, leaving 9 bases between them. The length of the CDR3 is 14 residues. The CDR3 DNA sequence: TGTGCCAGCAGCTTAGGAGCGACGGATGAAAAACTGTTTTTT. As protein: CASSLGATDEKLFF.

In its sample, this clonotype was seen a few times. The chain recombines TRBV12-3 or TRBV12-4 with TRBJ2-1; TRBD2 aligns across 13 bases. CDR3 length equals 18 residues. The V gene end was trimmed by 5 bases and the J gene end by 3 bases; junction bases not matched to a gene: 10. The CDR3 reads CASSGGGGTSGIYNEQFF. CDR3 coding DNA: TGTGCCAGCAGTGGGGGGGGAGGGACTAGCGGGATCTACAATGAGCAGTTCTTC.

This clonotype was counted only a few times. The chain combines TRBV7-2 with TRBJ2-1, with 7 bases matching TRBD1. The trim removed 6 bases at V and 2 bases at J, leaving 7 bases unmatched. The germline V gene encodes CDR1 SGHTA and CDR2 FQGNSA. The CDR3 runs to 15 residues. DNA of the CDR3: TGTGCCAGCAGACCCCGGGACAGACCCTACAATGAGCAGTTCTTC. It codes for CASRPRDRPYNEQFF.

The chain employs TRBV18 and TRBJ2-7; TRBD2 is a possible D gene (7 bases). V lost 2 bases, J lost 5 bases, and 13 bases lay in between. Germline loops: CDR1 KGHSH, CDR2 LQKENI. The CDR3 has 14 amino acids. The CDR3 DNA is TGTGCCAGCTCACCATGGGGGGGGCACAACGAGCAGTACTTC. Residues: CASSPWGGHNEQYF. The complete variable domain, with remaining parts taken from reference TRBV18 and TRBJ2-7, reads NAGVMQNPRHLVRRRGQEARLRCSPMKGHSHVYWYRQLPEEGLKFMVYLQKENIIDESGMPKERFSAEFPKEGPSILRIQQVVRGDSAAYFCASSPWGGHNEQYFGPGTRLTVT.

Comments on this clonotype: Because the CDR3 is missing its conserved closing phenylalanine or tryptophan, this is likely a read error. This chain links TRBV25-1 with TRBJ2-5; tentatively, D is TRBD1 (5 bases). Near its end, the DNA agrees better with TRBJ2-7, so the J call may be wrong. This CDR3 has 13 residues. Germline CDR1 reads MGHDK; CDR2 reads SYGVNS. The CDR3 DNA is TGTGCCAGCAGTGAACCAGGGACCTACGAGCAGTACCTC. Translating it yields CASSEPGTYEQYL.

This rearrangement joins TRBV24-1 to TRBJ1-2; D unresolved. CDR1 is KGHDR, CDR2 SFDVKD, per germline. CDR3 length equals 12 residues. Between the trimmed V and J ends, which lost 3 bases and 5 bases, there was a span of 6 bases. CDR3 sequence: CATSDPQYGYTF. DNA for the CDR3: TGTGCCACCAGTGATCCTCAGTATGGCTACACCTTC.

This clonotype was observed once. The CDR3 is CASSSQGGSNYGYTF. The CDR3 bases are TGTGCCAGCAGTTCACAAGGGGGTTCTAACTATGGCTACACCTTC. The chain couples TRBV12-3 or TRBV12-4 to TRBJ1-2; tentative D call: TRBD1 (6 bases). V was cut by 4 bases and J by 0 bases, with 12 bases left in between. The CDR3 runs to 15 residues.

This clonotype occurred a few times. V gene TRBV18 combines with J gene TRBJ1-2; 8 bases map to TRBD1. Germline V gene lookup returns CDR1 KGHSH and CDR2 LQKENI. The CDR3 length is 15 residues. V trimming: 3 bases; J trimming: 8 bases; junction bases outside the gene matches: 11. This CDR3 reads CASSPAIQGARGYTF. The CDR3 region has the DNA TGTGCCAGCTCACCGGCAATTCAGGGGGCGCGCGGCTACACCTTC.

This clonotype was found a few times. The chain carries TRBV29-1 and TRBJ1-2; no clear D. CDR3 length equals 11 residues. The germline V gene encodes CDR1 SQVTM and CDR2 ANQGSEA. V dropped 7 bases and J dropped 3 bases, with 9 bases sitting between them. CDR3 residues: CSAGRDYGYTF. CDR3 sequence (DNA): TGCAGCGCCGGGAGAGACTATGGCTACACCTTC.

V and J are TRBV6-2 or TRBV6-3 and TRBJ2-1; 12 bases line up with TRBD2. The length of the CDR3 is 15 residues. CDR1 MNHEY and CDR2 SVGEGT come from the germline V gene. Trimming cost V 6 bases and J 10 bases; bases outside gene matches: 10. CDR3: CASSGLAGLSYEQFF. The DNA for the CDR3 is TGTGCCAGCAGCGGACTAGCGGGGTTGTCCTACGAGCAGTTCTTC.

In this sample, this clonotype turned up a few times. The V and J genes are TRBV2 and TRBJ2-4; D may be TRBD1 or TRBD2 (6 bases each). CDR3 length: 13 residues. Germline CDR1 is SNHLY and CDR2 is FYNNEI. V was trimmed by 7 bases and J by 5 bases, leaving 12 bases between them. CDR3 loop: CASTRGVQNIQYF. CDR3 DNA sequence: TGTGCCAGCACAAGGGGGGTCCAAAACATTCAGTACTTC.

The J gene is TRBJ1-6, the V gene TRBV25-1, with D possibly matching TRBD1 (5 bases). Germline CDR1 reads MGHDK; CDR2 reads SYGVNS. The V end lost 6 bases, the J end lost 5 bases, and 14 bases lay between the germline ends. The CDR3 is 15 residues long. CDR3 sequence: CASRQAGRDNSPLHF. DNA of the CDR3: TGTGCCAGCAGACAAGCCGGCAGGGATAATTCACCCCTCCACTTT.

The chain links TRBV6-5 to TRBJ2-3, with D maybe TRBD1 (5 bases). Germline CDR1 reads MNHEY; CDR2 reads SVGAGI. This CDR3 spans 12 amino acids. V lost 7 bases and J 9 bases, leaving 14 bases between the germline ends. CDR3 sequence (DNA): TGTGCCAGCACCGCCCCCTGGGGCACGCAGTATTTT. Translation gives CASTAPWGTQYF.

The chain carries TRBV15 and TRBJ1-2; tentatively, D is TRBD1 (5 bases). This CDR3 is built from 15 residues. Trimming stripped 4 bases from V and 1 base from J, with 13 bases between. Germline lookup yields CDR1 LNHNV and CDR2 YYDKDF (reference sequence). CDR3 coding DNA: TGTGCCACCAGCACCAACAGGAAAATTAACTATGGCTACACCTTC. This sequence encodes CATSTNRKINYGYTF.

The rearrangement links TRBV29-1 to TRBJ2-7, with a possible D match to TRBD1 (6 bases). V was shortened by 7 bases and J by 2 bases, with 18 bases between the two germline ends. Germline V gives CDR1 SQVTM, CDR2 ANQGSEA. The CDR3 extends over 14 amino acids. CDR3 sequence reads: CSANGQRMTYEQYF. The CDR3 DNA follows: TGCAGCGCAAACGGACAGAGGATGACCTACGAGCAGTACTTC.